These 27 T cell receptor beta chains were sequenced from one sample in a study of blood T cell repertoires in COVID-19. Method: immunoSEQ multiplex PCR; TCRdb's copy keeps in-frame clones and lacks some. The data contain 150,000 or so clones, about 88% of them singletons. Specimen: peripheral blood. The source is a man aged 60-69 years with acute or convalescent COVID-19.

The V call is TRBV2, the J call TRBJ2-5; 7 positions match TRBD1. The CDR3 contains 14 residues. Trimming removed 6 bases from V and 2 bases from J; junction bases left unmatched: 6. Germline V gene lookup returns CDR1 SNHLY and CDR2 FYNNEI. CDR3 bases: TGTGCCAGCAGAAGCCCGGGACAGCAAGAGACCCAGTACTTC. Translated, it gives CASRSPGQQETQYF.

CDR3 amino acids: CASSPQGGDFYGYTF. The CDR3 DNA reads as TGTGCCAGCAGCCCCCAGGGGGGAGACTTCTATGGCTACACCTTC. The chain recombines TRBV5-4 with TRBJ1-2; TRBD1 matches 7 bases. This CDR3 contains 15 residues. V was pared by 4 bases and J by 4 bases, with 10 bases of the junction left unmatched. In germline, CDR1 is SGHNT, CDR2 YYREEE (reference sequence).

V usage is TRBV15 and J usage is TRBJ2-1, with TRBD2 identical over 8 bases. The CDR3 has 14 residues. Per the germline V gene, CDR1 is LNHNV and CDR2 is YYDKDF (reference sequence). The V segment lost 1 base and the J segment 7 bases; nucleotides outside the gene matches: 3. The CDR3 protein is CATSRAGGWNEQFF. CDR3 nucleotide sequence: TGTGCCACCAGCAGAGCGGGAGGGTGGAATGAGCAGTTCTTC. The full variable domain, rest sourced from reference TRBV15 and TRBJ2-1, is DAMVIQNPRYQVTQFGKPVTLSCSQTLNHNVMYWYQQKSSQAPKLLFHYYDKDFNNEADTPDNFQSRRPNTSFCFLDIRSPGLGDTAMYLCATSRAGGWNEQFFGPGTRLTVL.

The gene calls are TRBV2 and TRBJ2-7, with D possibly TRBD1 on 5 matching bases. Germline CDR1 reads SNHLY; CDR2 reads FYNNEI. The CDR3 has 12 residues. V lost 5 bases to trimming and J lost 3 bases, with 8 bases between them. CDR3 protein: CASSTRDYEQYV. The CDR3 DNA reads as TGTGCCAGCAGTACCAGGGACTACGAGCAGTACGTC.

This clone was picked up one time. V usage is TRBV21-1 and J usage is TRBJ1-3. TRBV21-1 is an annotated pseudogene. CDR3 length: 17 residues. The CDR3 is CASSKAGRDSSGNTIYF. In nucleotides, the CDR3 is TGTGCCAGCAGCAAAGCCGGGAGGGACAGCTCTGGAAACACCATATATTTT.

The CDR3 spells CASSVAHGRSYEQYV. CDR3 coding DNA: TGTGCCAGCAGCGTAGCCCATGGGAGGTCCTACGAGCAGTACGTC. The chain carries TRBV9 and TRBJ2-7, with a weak D call TRBD2 (6 bases). CDR1 and CDR2 (germline): SGDLS, YYNGEE. The CDR3 contains 15 residues. The V end lost 0 bases, the J end lost 1 base, and 11 bases lay between the germline ends.

This clone has only a few counts. CDR3 nucleotide sequence: TGTGCCAGCAGCGATCGACACGTGGAGGCTAATGAAAAACTGTTTTTT. Its protein product is CASSDRHVEANEKLFF. The gene calls are TRBV6-2 or TRBV6-3 and TRBJ1-4; D remains unclear. The CDR3 loop spans 16 amino acids. CDR1 is MNHEY, CDR2 SVGEGT, per germline. Deletions cut 6 bases from V and 3 bases from J, with 17 bases between.

This chain links TRBV7-6 with TRBJ1-1, with TRBD1 matching over 11 bases. J lost 5 bases, V lost 4 bases, and 6 bases had no gene match. Germline CDR1 and CDR2: SGHVS and FNYEAQ. The CDR3 has 15 residues. The CDR3 nucleotides read TGTGCCAGCAGCTCCCGGACAGGGGGCAATACTGAAGCTTTCTTT. Translated, it gives CASSSRTGGNTEAFF. Combining the CDR3 with reference TRBV7-6 and TRBJ1-1 gives the whole variable domain GAGVSQSPRYKVTKRGQDVALRCDPISGHVSLYWYRQALGQGPEFLTYFNYEAQQDKSGLPNDRFSAERPEGSISTLTIQRTEQRDSAMYRCASSSRTGGNTEAFFGQGTRLTVV.

The chain carries TRBV19 and TRBJ2-7, with TRBD2 identical over 11 bases. J lost 2 bases, V lost 6 bases, and 3 bases had no gene match. CDR1 is LNHDA, CDR2 SQIVND, per germline (reference sequence). The CDR3 is 14 amino acids. CDR3 sequence reads: CASSQLAGAYEQYF. The CDR3, as DNA: TGTGCCAGTAGCCAACTAGCGGGAGCCTACGAGCAGTACTTC.

This chain connects TRBV5-8 to TRBJ2-3; perhaps TRBD1 as D (6 bases). Germline loops: CDR1 SGHTS, CDR2 YDEGEE. V lost 0 bases, J lost 5 bases, and 16 bases lay in between. This CDR3 spans 16 amino acids. The CDR3 coding sequence is TGTGCCAGCAGCTTGGCCGGGCAGGGGACGGGAGATACGCAGTATTTT. Protein: CASSLAGQGTGDTQYF.

CDR3 sequence reads: CASSQGTVGGQPQHF. Written as DNA, the CDR3 is TGTGCCAGCAGCCAAGGGACAGTAGGTGGTCAGCCCCAGCATTTT. The chain couples TRBV3-1 (or the pseudogene TRBV3-2) to TRBJ1-5; D possibly corresponds to TRBD1 (6 bases). Trimming left V 1 base short and J 6 bases short, with 13 bases between. The CDR3 covers 15 residues. Germline loops: CDR1 LGHDT, CDR2 YNNKEL (reference sequence).

The V gene is TRBV21-1, the J gene TRBJ2-3; the table's D call of TRBD2 was not tested on the DNA. TRBV21-1 is a pseudogene locus. CDR3 size: 16 residues. The CDR3 spells CASSKDANAGADTQYF. CDR3 nucleotides: TGTGCCAGCAGCAAAGATGCAAACGCGGGAGCAGATACGCAGTATTTT.

A single count supports this clone. The chain uses TRBV3-1 (or the pseudogene TRBV3-2) and TRBJ1-4; tentative D call: TRBD1 (6 bases). Germline values: CDR1 LGHDT, CDR2 YNNKEL (reference sequence). The V and J ends lost 5 bases and 7 bases respectively, with 14 bases between them. The CDR3 contains 14 residues. The chain's CDR3 is CASSSTGKGEKLFF. CDR3 DNA: TGTGCCAGCAGCTCGACAGGCAAAGGTGAAAAACTGTTTTTT.

V is TRBV6-4 and J is TRBJ1-1; 8 positions agree with TRBD1. The germline V gene encodes CDR1 MRHNA and CDR2 SNTAGT. J was trimmed by 10 bases and V by 4 bases; bases with no gene match: 8. This CDR3 contains 13 residues. CDR3 sequence: CASSATQGGVAFF. DNA for the CDR3: TGTGCCAGCAGTGCCACACAGGGGGGAGTAGCTTTCTTT.

This clone appeared once. This rearrangement joins TRBV24-1 to TRBJ2-7; TRBD2 aligns across 7 bases. The germline V gene encodes CDR1 KGHDR and CDR2 SFDVKD. The CDR3 is 16 residues long. With 9 bases clipped from V and 2 bases from J, the junction kept 15 bases outside the gene matches. The CDR3 sequence is CATRRLAEPGAYEQYF. CDR3 coding DNA: TGTGCCACCCGGCGCCTAGCGGAACCTGGGGCCTACGAGCAGTACTTC.

The genes are TRBV2 and TRBJ1-3, with unresolved D. The CDR3 is 14 amino acids. Germline CDR1 reads SNHLY; CDR2 reads FYNNEI. V gave up 10 bases and J gave up 0 bases, with 13 bases separating them. The CDR3 DNA follows: TGTGCCACCTTGCTTCAGTCCTCTGGAAACACCATATATTTT. This translates into CATLLQSSGNTIYF.

The chain recombines TRBV5-5 with TRBJ1-2, with D hard to call. Germline loops: CDR1 SGHKS, CDR2 YYEKEE (reference sequence). The CDR3 has 14 residues. V shed 1 base and J shed 1 base, with 8 bases lying between them. The CDR3 is CASSLFGDNYGYTF. DNA of the CDR3: TGTGCCAGCAGCTTGTTCGGGGATAACTATGGCTACACCTTC.

The V and J genes are TRBV7-3 and TRBJ2-2; the match to TRBD2 covers 8 bases. CDR1 is SGHTA, CDR2 FQGTGA, per germline. After removal of 5 bases from V and 7 bases from J, the junction contained 15 bases not matched to a gene. CDR3 length: 17 residues. The CDR3 protein is CASSPDVAGPLDGELFF. The CDR3 bases are TGTGCCAGCAGCCCCGATGTAGCGGGGCCACTGGACGGGGAGCTGTTTTTT. Based on the CDR3 plus reference TRBV7-3 and TRBJ2-2, the full variable domain is GAGVSQTPSNKVTEKGKYVELRCDPISGHTALYWYRQSLGQGPEFLIYFQGTGAADDSGLPNDRFFAVRPEGSVSTLKIQRTERGDSAVYLCASSPDVAGPLDGELFFGEGSRLTVL.

The chain recombines TRBV7-2 with TRBJ2-3; TRBD2 aligns across 8 bases. The CDR3 covers 15 residues. Looked up from germline, CDR1 is SGHTA and CDR2 is FQGNSA. With V trimmed by 3 bases and J by 0 bases, 2 bases remained unmatched. The CDR3 nucleotides are TGTGCCAGCAGCTTTAGCGGGACTAGCACAGATACGCAGTATTTT. Its translation: CASSFSGTSTDTQYF.

V gene TRBV11-1 combines with J gene TRBJ1-2; D not certain. V lost 2 bases, J lost 1 base, and 11 bases lay in between. The CDR3 is made up of 15 amino acids. The V gene's germline CDR1 is SGHAT and CDR2 FQDESV (reference sequence). Here the CDR3 reads CASSLNSINNYGYTF. As DNA, the CDR3 is TGTGCCAGCAGCTTAAACAGTATTAATAACTATGGCTACACCTTC.

The rearrangement uses TRBV21-1 and TRBJ2-7; the table gives TRBD2 as D, unverified against the DNA. TRBV21-1 is a listed pseudogene. The length of the CDR3 is 14 residues. The CDR3 nucleotides are TGTGCCAGCAGCAAAGCGGAGCGATTCTACGAGCAGTACGTC. Translated: CASSKAERFYEQYV.

The V gene is TRBV18, the J gene TRBJ1-5; D perhaps matches TRBD1 (5 bases). From germline, CDR1 is KGHSH and CDR2 LQKENI. The CDR3 is 14 residues long. The ends were cut back, 3 bases at V and 0 bases at J, with 6 bases in the middle. The CDR3 loop reads CASSPTDSNQPQHF. As DNA, the CDR3 is TGTGCCAGCTCACCGACAGATAGCAATCAGCCCCAGCATTTT.

This clone was seen a single time. The junction shows a germline mismatch at one end, possibly a read error. V usage is TRBV6-1 and J usage is TRBJ1-5, with a weak D call TRBD1 (5 bases). The CDR3 runs to 17 residues. CDR1 and CDR2 from the germline V gene are MNHNS and SASEGT. Here the CDR3 reads CASNEASVGARGQPQHF. DNA for the CDR3: TGTGCCAGCAATGAAGCCAGCGTAGGGGCGCGAGGTCAGCCCCAGCATTTT.

The rearrangement uses TRBV19 and TRBJ1-5; 7 bases map to TRBD1. The CDR3 sequence is 17 residues long. The V segment lost 2 bases and the J segment 0 bases; nucleotides outside the gene matches: 7. Germline V CDR1 and CDR2: LNHDA, SQIVND (reference sequence). This CDR3 is CASSISGGQLSNQPQHF. DNA of the CDR3: TGTGCCAGTAGTATATCAGGGGGACAGCTTAGCAATCAGCCCCAGCATTTT.

The rearrangement uses TRBV2 and TRBJ1-5; D call uncertain. Trimming left V 8 bases short and J 2 bases short, with 10 bases between. This CDR3 spans 13 amino acids. Germline-derived CDR1 and CDR2 are SNHLY and FYNNEI. Written as DNA, the CDR3 is TGTGCCAGCGAAGAGGGTGGCAATCAGCCCCAGCATTTT. Its protein is CASEEGGNQPQHF.

This clone was counted between two and nine times. The J gene is TRBJ1-2, the V gene TRBV19; a possible D gene is TRBD1 (5 bases). Between the trimmed V and J ends, which lost 4 bases and 8 bases, there was a span of 17 bases. This CDR3 has 14 amino acids. Germline V gene sequence: CDR1 LNHDA, CDR2 SQIVND (reference sequence). The DNA of the CDR3 is TGTGCCAGTAGTACCCCAGGGAAAGGTGGAGGCTACACCTTC. Translation gives CASSTPGKGGGYTF.

The genes are TRBV6-5 and TRBJ1-5; the D gene is possibly TRBD1 (6 bases). The CDR3 sequence is 15 residues long. V was trimmed by 6 bases and J by 0 bases, leaving 12 bases between them. Germline lookup yields CDR1 MNHEY and CDR2 SVGAGI. The CDR3 DNA is TGTGCCAGCAGCGAGGGGGGGTATAGCAATCAGCCCCAGCATTTT. As protein: CASSEGGYSNQPQHF.